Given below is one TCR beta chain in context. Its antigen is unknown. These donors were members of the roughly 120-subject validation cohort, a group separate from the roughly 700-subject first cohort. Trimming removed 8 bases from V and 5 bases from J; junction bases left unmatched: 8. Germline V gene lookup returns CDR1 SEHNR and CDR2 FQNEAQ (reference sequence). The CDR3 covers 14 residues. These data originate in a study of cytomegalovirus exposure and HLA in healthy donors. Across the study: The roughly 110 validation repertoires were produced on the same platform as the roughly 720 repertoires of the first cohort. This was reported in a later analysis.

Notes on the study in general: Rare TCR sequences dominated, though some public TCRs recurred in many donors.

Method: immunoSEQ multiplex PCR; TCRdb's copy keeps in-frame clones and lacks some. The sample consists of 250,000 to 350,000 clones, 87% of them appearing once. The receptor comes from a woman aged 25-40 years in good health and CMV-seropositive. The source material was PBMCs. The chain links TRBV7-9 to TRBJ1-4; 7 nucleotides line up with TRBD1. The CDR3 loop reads CASGNRGPNEKLFF. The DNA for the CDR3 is TGTGCCAGCGGAAACAGGGGCCCAAATGAAAAACTGTTTTTT.